These 19 T cell receptor beta chains originate from one sample sequenced in a study of blood T cell repertoires in COVID-19. Method: immunoSEQ multiplex PCR; TCRdb's copy keeps in-frame clones and lacks some. The repertoire holds some 200,000 clones, with roughly 76% as singletons. The material sequenced was peripheral blood. The receptors come from a woman of 80 years or more with COVID-19, enrolled during active disease.

V gene TRBV5-4 combines with J gene TRBJ2-2; the match to TRBD2 covers 7 bases. Germline V gene data show CDR1 as SGHNT and CDR2 as YYREEE (reference sequence). The CDR3 loop spans 14 amino acids. V lost 2 bases, J lost 5 bases, and 3 bases stayed unmatched. The CDR3 protein is CASSFRGETGELFF. Here the CDR3 DNA reads TGTGCCAGCAGCTTTCGGGGGGAAACCGGGGAGCTGTTTTTT.

This chain uses TRBV9 with TRBJ1-6; no definite D call. V lost 0 bases to trimming and J lost 5 bases, with 9 bases between them. CDR3 length: 15 amino acids. The germline CDR1 and CDR2 sequences are SGDLS and YYNGEE. The CDR3 nucleotides are TGTGCCAGCAGCGTAGGAGGAGGCCATAATTCACCCCTCCACTTT. This sequence encodes CASSVGGGHNSPLHF.

V and J are TRBV6-2 or TRBV6-3 and TRBJ1-5; D unresolved. CDR1 MNHEY and CDR2 SVGEGT come from the germline V gene. The V gene lost 5 bases and the J gene lost 3 bases, with 17 bases spanning the gap. The CDR3 extends over 16 amino acids. CDR3 sequence: CASSPPRRRDNQPQHF. As DNA, the CDR3 is TGTGCCAGCAGTCCACCCAGGAGGCGGGACAATCAGCCCCAGCATTTT.

V usage is TRBV19 and J usage is TRBJ1-6; a possible D gene is TRBD1 (5 bases). The CDR3 covers 15 residues. Germline CDR1 is LNHDA and CDR2 is SQIVND (reference sequence). The V and J ends lost 7 bases and 8 bases respectively, with 18 bases between them. CDR3 sequence reads: CASTTNDSGDSPLHF. CDR3 nucleotides: TGTGCCAGTACCACAAATGACAGCGGGGATTCACCCCTCCACTTT.

This chain uses TRBV19 with TRBJ2-2; 7 bases map to TRBD2. CDR3 length: 14 amino acids. V was clipped by 5 bases and J by 5 bases; unmatched bases: 5. Germline V gives CDR1 LNHDA, CDR2 SQIVND (reference sequence). The CDR3 is CASSRGEETGELFF. The CDR3 DNA follows: TGTGCCAGTAGTCGGGGGGAGGAGACCGGGGAGCTGTTTTTT.

The chain has TRBV19 and TRBJ1-1, with 8 nucleotides matching TRBD1. In germline, CDR1 is LNHDA, CDR2 SQIVND (reference sequence). V was clipped by 5 bases and J by 3 bases; unmatched bases: 8. This CDR3 contains 15 residues. Here the CDR3 DNA reads TGTGCCAGTAGTTTACAGGGGGTGAGTTACACTGAAGCTTTCTTT. It encodes CASSLQGVSYTEAFF.

The chain couples TRBV7-8 to TRBJ2-7; D possibly corresponds to TRBD2 (5 bases). V was clipped by 4 bases and J by 4 bases, with 11 bases between them. This CDR3 has 13 residues. Germline CDR1 and CDR2: SGHVS and FQNEAQ. The CDR3 spells CASSSRVGYEQYF. DNA of the CDR3: TGTGCCAGCAGCTCGCGGGTGGGATACGAGCAGTACTTC.

The V gene is TRBV28, the J gene TRBJ1-5; the D is unclear. CDR1 is MDHEN, CDR2 SYDVKM, per germline. The CDR3 has 14 residues. V lost 2 bases, J lost 2 bases, and 7 bases lay in between. The CDR3 DNA reads TGTGCCAGCAGTTTACCGGGTGGCAATCAGCCCCAGCATTTT. Protein sequence: CASSLPGGNQPQHF. The full variable domain, in which reference TRBV28 and TRBJ1-5 provide the parts outside the CDR3, is DVKVTQSSRYLVKRTGEKVFLECVQDMDHENMFWYRQDPGLGLRLIYFSYDVKMKEKGDIPEGYSVSREKKERFSLILESASTNQTSMYLCASSLPGGNQPQHFGDGTRLSIL.

This clone was picked up one time. The chain recombines TRBV10-2 with TRBJ2-7, with 10 bases fitting TRBD2. Unmatched junction bases numbered 4, after V lost 6 bases and J lost 5 bases. CDR1 and CDR2 from the germline V gene are WSHSY and SAAADI. The CDR3 extends over 13 amino acids. CDR3 nucleotides: TGCGCCAGCAGCGGGACTAGCGCCAACGAGCAGTACTTC. Amino acids: CASSGTSANEQYF.

The rearrangement uses TRBV21-1 and TRBJ1-5; TRBD1 is taken as the D call from the table, unchecked against the DNA. TRBV21-1 is described as a pseudogene. CDR3 length: 15 amino acids. CDR3 sequence reads: CASSTPDRGCQPQHF. As DNA, the CDR3 is TGTGCCAGCAGCACCCCGGACAGGGGATGCCAGCCCCAGCATTTT.

This chain uses TRBV19 with TRBJ1-4; 7 bases align to TRBD1. Germline values: CDR1 LNHDA, CDR2 SQIVND (reference sequence). The ends lost 2 bases at V and 3 bases at J; junction bases unmatched: 3. CDR3 length: 15 amino acids. CDR3 DNA sequence: TGTGCCAGTAGTATATTGGGGACAGCTAATGAAAAACTGTTTTTT. Translating gives CASSILGTANEKLFF.

This clone turned up a few times. In DNA, the CDR3 is TGTGCCAGCAGTTATTCCGGGAGGGCCGGGGAGCAGTTCTTC. Encoded protein: CASSYSGRAGEQFF. This sequence joins TRBV6-5 and TRBJ2-1, with 8 bases that match TRBD2. Germline loops: CDR1 MNHEY, CDR2 SVGAGI. Trimming took 3 bases from V and 10 from J; bases not matched to a gene: 8. CDR3 length equals 14 residues.

The rearrangement uses TRBV2 and TRBJ1-6, with 7 bases that match TRBD1. Germline CDR1 is SNHLY and CDR2 is FYNNEI. The length of the CDR3 is 15 residues. After removal of 7 bases from V and 5 bases from J, the junction contained 8 bases not matched to a gene. CDR3 coding DNA: TGTGCCAGCAATCAACAGGGGAAGGATAATTCACCCCTCCACTTT. It specifies CASNQQGKDNSPLHF.

This clone was seen only a few times. The rearrangement uses TRBV20-1 and TRBJ1-2; no clear D gene. Germline loops: CDR1 DFQATT, CDR2 SNEGSKA (reference sequence). The CDR3 loop spans 11 amino acids. The V gene lost 5 bases and the J gene lost 6 bases, with 10 bases spanning the gap. CDR3 in DNA: TGCAGTGCTTTGACACGAGATGGCTACACCTTC. Its protein is CSALTRDGYTF.

The V gene is TRBV12-5, the J gene TRBJ2-5; tentative D call: TRBD1 (5 bases). In germline, CDR1 is LGHNT, CDR2 FRNRAP. V lost 7 bases and J 1 base, leaving 10 bases between the germline ends. The CDR3 is made up of 13 amino acids. CDR3 DNA: TGTGCTAGTGTCCAGGGTTCCCAAGAGACCCAGTACTTC. Its protein is CASVQGSQETQYF.

This sequence joins TRBV5-1 and TRBJ2-1, with a possible D match to TRBD2 (5 bases). Germline V gene sequence: CDR1 SGHRS, CDR2 YFSETQ. The CDR3 extends over 14 amino acids. V lost 4 bases to trimming and J lost 5 bases, with 13 bases between them. CDR3 nucleotides: TGCGCCAGCAGCCTCGTCGGGGTCGACAATGAGCAGTTCTTC. Translating it yields CASSLVGVDNEQFF. The variable domain in full, completed from reference TRBV5-1 and TRBJ2-1, reads KAGVTQTPRYLIKTRGQQVTLSCSPISGHRSVSWYQQTPGQGLQFLFEYFSETQRNKGNFPGRFSGRQFSNSRSEMNVSTLELGDSALYLCASSLVGVDNEQFFGPGTRLTVL.

The chain uses TRBV29-1 and TRBJ2-1, with D maybe TRBD1 (6 bases). Germline V gene sequence: CDR1 SQVTM, CDR2 ANQGSEA. The V and J ends lost 7 bases and 8 bases respectively, with 18 bases between them. The CDR3 loop spans 13 amino acids. For the CDR3, the DNA is TGCAGCGGATCGAGGGGGAGTGGATATGAGCAGTTCTTC. Translation gives CSGSRGSGYEQFF.

This clone was detected a few times. This chain joins TRBV5-4 and TRBJ1-2; TRBD1 aligns across 11 bases. CDR1 and CDR2 (germline): SGHNT, YYREEE (reference sequence). With V trimmed by 3 bases and J by 6 bases, 1 base remained unmatched. The CDR3 loop spans 13 amino acids. The CDR3 is CASSWTGGNGYTF. The CDR3 nucleotides read TGTGCCAGCAGCTGGACAGGGGGCAATGGCTACACCTTC.

The CDR3 loop is CASAGQETQYF. As DNA, the CDR3 is TGTGCCAGCGCGGGCCAAGAGACCCAGTACTTC. The genes are TRBV2 and TRBJ2-5; tentatively, D is TRBD2 (5 bases). The CDR3 sequence is 11 residues long. V lost 8 bases and J lost 1, with 5 bases in between. Per germline, CDR1 SNHLY and CDR2 FYNNEI.